This T cell receptor beta chain was recorded in a study of T cell responses to AZD1222 COVID-19 vaccine. Whole-study results and caveats: Clonal diversity may have been underestimated in mostly white British donors.

CDR3 size: 17 residues. Per germline, CDR1 KGHDR and CDR2 SFDVKD. The V gene end was trimmed by 4 bases and the J gene end by 8 bases; junction bases not matched to a gene: 15. Here immunoSEQ multiplex PCR was the method, and the copy in TCRdb shows in-frame clones only, minus some. Of about 120,000 clones in the sample, about 88% were seen once. Concerning this clone: Its antigen is unknown.

The sequences come from peripheral blood, collected 28 days after the second AZD1222 dose. The sequence was obtained from an adult who received the AZD1222 COVID-19 vaccine. This chain links TRBV24-1 with TRBJ1-2; 10 bases line up with TRBD1. The CDR3 coding sequence is TGTGCCACCAGTGACTACGCCGGGACAGGGGCCGAGGGGGGCTACACCTTC. It encodes CATSDYAGTGAEGGYTF.